This entry features one T cell receptor (beta chain) sequence. A clone one base away is much larger, so this may be a read error. RNA transcripts gave rise to amplified TCR beta CDR3 regions. First-round RT-PCR with HTBI primers amplified the TCR CDR3 region. In TCRdb, the multiplex PCR reads were re-called with MiXCR into one record per CDR3 protein. The sample includes hundreds of thousands of distinct CDR3 sequences, approximately 16% seen only once; the top ten take approximately 18%. This sample was included in a study of T cells in Graves' hyperthyroidism and ophthalmopathy. For the study at large: Peripheral blood was obtained at initial diagnosis, preceding any treatment.

Germline loops: CDR1 DFQATT, CDR2 SNEGSKA (reference sequence). The V end was cut by 1 base, the J end by 6 bases, with 13 bases between. The CDR3 loop spans 13 amino acids. For Graves' hyperthyroidism to be stable, ophthalmopathy could not progress within 18 months. Sequencing was performed on blood. The chain links TRBV20-1 to TRBJ2-7; a weak D match, TRBD1 (6 bases). The source is a woman under 30 with Graves' hyperthyroidism. Written as DNA, the CDR3 is TGCAGTGCTAGAGGTCATCGAGGGGGCGAGCAGTACTTC. It yields the protein CSARGHRGGEQYF.